This T cell receptor beta chain came from a study of patients and donors after allogeneic stem cell transplantation. TCRdb reprocessed the RT-PCR reads via MiXCR and lists one record per CDR3 protein. The sample lists about 110,000 distinct CDR3 sequences, around 36% occurring once. There are a few counts of this clonotype. In germline, CDR1 is LNHDA, CDR2 SQIVND (reference sequence). Trimming removed 6 bases from V and 3 bases from J, with 11 bases in between. This CDR3 is built from 13 residues. The receptor was isolated from a human donor who was either an allogeneic HSCT recipient or a stem cell or donor lymphocyte infusion donor (not recorded which). It is not recorded whose cells these are; they may come from a transplant donor. Sequenced material: blood, either unsorted or a sorted T cell fraction (not recorded which). The rearrangement links TRBV19 to TRBJ1-2; D ambiguous. The CDR3, as DNA: TGTGCCAGTAGCCGGTGGGTTGACTATGGCTACACCTTC. Its protein is CASSRWVDYGYTF.